This TCR beta chain comes out of a study of siplizumab effects on memory and regulatory T cells. V lost 1 base and J lost 4, with 9 bases in between. The CDR3 contains 14 residues. Germline V gene sequence: CDR1 SGHDT, CDR2 YYEEEE. Study results and limitations: Both greater diversity than memory cells and a major contribution to the alloresponse seemed to characterize naive T cells. Alloreactive sequences traceable to unstimulated CD4+ memory cells were significantly reduced by siplizumab.

The assay looked at about 10^5 TCR templates in each sample. Measured with immunoSEQ multiplex PCR; TCRdb has only the in-frame clones, and not every one. The sample gives 50,000 or so clones, under 98% of which show up once; around 0.64% is in the top ten. Details on this clone: Its matching antigen is unknown.

V gene TRBV5-6 combines with J gene TRBJ2-1; D not resolved. The sequence came from a human donor in good health. The sequenced material came from naive CD4+ T cells sorted from blood. CDR3 bases: TGTGCCAGCAGCTTGTTGACTCCGTACAATGAGCAGTTCTTC. Amino acids: CASSLLTPYNEQFF.